Shown below are 16 T cell receptor beta chains from a single sample sequenced in a study of T cell responses to AZD1222 COVID-19 vaccine. Clones were read by immunoSEQ multiplex PCR, and TCRdb kept only the in-frame ones, dropping some. The table has 95,000 to 100,000 clones, 88% seen once; the top ten hold roughly 15%. The material sequenced was peripheral blood, taken 28 days after the second AZD1222 dose. These receptors all come from an adult who received the AZD1222 COVID-19 vaccine.

In DNA, the CDR3 is TGTGCCACCAGTGTGAACAGAACCTTATCTCAATGTTCTAGCACAGATACGCAGTATTTT. Protein sequence: CATSVNRTLSQCSSTDTQYF. The J gene is TRBJ2-3, the V gene TRBV24-1; D gene unclear. Germline V gene lookup returns CDR1 KGHDR and CDR2 SFDVKD. V was shortened by 5 bases and J by 0 bases, with 26 bases between the two germline ends. There are 20 residues in the CDR3.

The CDR3 loop reads CASRPTGQTYEQYF. CDR3 nucleotide sequence: TGTGCCAGCAGACCTACGGGACAAACCTACGAGCAGTACTTC. The rearrangement uses TRBV7-2 and TRBJ2-7, with D possibly being TRBD1 (6 bases). V gave up 6 bases and J gave up 2 bases, with 14 bases separating them. The germline V gene encodes CDR1 SGHTA and CDR2 FQGNSA. The CDR3 is 14 residues long.

This chain connects TRBV7-3 to TRBJ2-1; the D gene is possibly TRBD2 (5 bases). V was pared by 0 bases and J by 8 bases, with 17 bases between. The CDR3 consists of 16 residues. From germline, CDR1 is SGHTA and CDR2 FQGTGA. As DNA, the CDR3 is TGTGCCAGCAGCTTAACTTTTACTAGTTGGGCGGATGAGCAGTTCTTC. It translates to CASSLTFTSWADEQFF. The full variable domain, completed using reference TRBV7-3 and TRBJ2-1, is GAGVSQTPSNKVTEKGKYVELRCDPISGHTALYWYRQSLGQGPEFLIYFQGTGAADDSGLPNDRFFAVRPEGSVSTLKIQRTERGDSAVYLCASSLTFTSWADEQFFGPGTRLTVL.

The gene calls are TRBV6-5 and TRBJ1-2; possible D gene TRBD1, 6 bases. This CDR3 has 14 amino acids. Looked up from germline, CDR1 is MNHEY and CDR2 is SVGAGI. V shed 6 bases and J shed 4 bases, with 15 bases lying between them. The CDR3 nucleotides are TGTGCCAGCAGAGGGGGGGCTGGTATCTATGGCTACACCTTC. Translated: CASRGGAGIYGYTF.

The genes are TRBV2 and TRBJ1-4; tentative D call: TRBD1 (5 bases). The germline CDR1 and CDR2 sequences are SNHLY and FYNNEI. This CDR3 has 13 amino acids. Trimming left V 4 bases short and J 4 bases short, with 7 bases between. The CDR3 DNA reads as TGTGCCAGCAGTGTCGACAGTAATGAAAAACTGTTTTTT. Translated: CASSVDSNEKLFF.

This chain links TRBV28 with TRBJ1-2, with unresolved D. The CDR3 length is 14 residues. Germline V gene lookup returns CDR1 MDHEN and CDR2 SYDVKM. V lost 1 base and J lost 6, with 12 bases in between. CDR3 region: CASSLFEDYDGYTF. The CDR3 DNA is TGTGCCAGCAGTTTATTCGAGGACTACGATGGCTACACCTTC.

V is TRBV2 and J is TRBJ1-2, with D tentatively TRBD1 (5 bases). The V gene lost 4 bases and the J gene lost 4 bases, with 10 bases spanning the gap. The germline CDR1 and CDR2 sequences are SNHLY and FYNNEI. The CDR3 consists of 13 residues. The CDR3 DNA reads as TGTGCCAGCAGTGGCGACAGAGGCTATGGCTACACCTTC. This encodes CASSGDRGYGYTF.

The rearrangement links TRBV7-9 to TRBJ1-4, with no clear D. From germline, CDR1 is SEHNR and CDR2 FQNEAQ (reference sequence). Trimming shortened V by 2 bases and J by 4 bases, and 11 bases separated the two germline ends. This CDR3 is 15 amino acids long. In DNA, the CDR3 is TGTGCCAGCAGCTTATCTAAGGGTAGTAATGAAAAACTGTTTTTT. Its protein product is CASSLSKGSNEKLFF.

The rearrangement joins TRBV10-2 to TRBJ1-1; D call uncertain. This CDR3 region has 13 residues. The V gene's germline CDR1 is WSHSY and CDR2 SAAADI. The V and J ends lost 7 bases and 1 base respectively, with 10 bases between them. The CDR3 region is CASTTVPNTEAFF. CDR3 sequence (DNA): TGCGCCAGCACCACAGTTCCGAACACTGAAGCTTTCTTT.

This clone was seen just once. V usage is TRBV7-7 and J usage is TRBJ2-5; 12 nucleotides match TRBD1. There are 16 residues in the CDR3. Germline loops: CDR1 SSHAT, CDR2 FNYEAQ (reference sequence). Trimming cost V 5 bases and J 4 bases; bases outside gene matches: 8. The CDR3 spells CASSLGTGGGGETQYF. DNA of the CDR3: TGTGCCAGCAGCCTGGGGACAGGGGGCGGTGGAGAGACCCAGTACTTC.

This clone is labeled as medium-sized. This chain links TRBV5-8 with TRBJ1-5; TRBD1 agrees at 7 bases. Germline CDR1 is SGHTS and CDR2 is YDEGEE. CDR3 size: 16 residues. Losses at the gene ends were 4 bases for V and 0 bases for J; bases not matched to a gene: 7. CDR3 nucleotide sequence: TGTGCCAGCAGCCGCTACAGGGACAGTAGCAATCAGCCCCAGCATTTT. Translated, it gives CASSRYRDSSNQPQHF.

The chain employs TRBV9 and TRBJ2-5; D tentatively fits TRBD1 or TRBD2 (5 bases each). Germline CDR1 reads SGDLS; CDR2 reads YYNGEE. CDR3 length: 15 amino acids. The V and J ends lost 3 bases and 0 bases respectively, with 12 bases between them. CDR3 DNA sequence: TGTGCCAGCAGCGAGAGGGGCGGGTACCAAGAGACCCAGTACTTC. Translating it yields CASSERGGYQETQYF.

V usage is TRBV6-1 and J usage is TRBJ1-3; D gene unclear. Trimming removed 2 bases from V and 0 bases from J, with 5 bases in between. Germline CDR1 and CDR2: MNHNS and SASEGT. This CDR3 comprises 14 residues. The CDR3 DNA reads TGTGCCAGCAGTGAAAACCCCTCTGGAAACACCATATATTTT. This codes for CASSENPSGNTIYF.

The gene calls are TRBV7-8 and TRBJ2-5, with no clear D. This CDR3 comprises 11 residues. Trimming pared 5 bases from V and 3 bases from J, leaving 4 bases between. Germline CDR1 reads SGHVS; CDR2 reads FQNEAQ. The CDR3 reads CASSQKETQYF. As DNA, the CDR3 is TGTGCCAGCAGCCAGAAAGAGACCCAGTACTTC. Looking up the rest from reference TRBV7-8 and TRBJ2-5 gives the full variable domain: GAGVSQSPRYKVAKRGQDVALRCDPISGHVSLFWYQQALGQGPEFLTYFQNEAQLDKSGLPSDRFFAERPEGSVSTLKIQRTQQEDSAVYLCASSQKETQYFGPGTRLLVL.

The V and J genes are TRBV28 and TRBJ1-2, with D possibly being TRBD1 (6 bases). The CDR3 has 13 residues. Trimming pared 3 bases from V and 8 bases from J, leaving 13 bases between. CDR1 and CDR2 (germline): MDHEN, SYDVKM. CDR3 loop: CASSFREGGGYTF. CDR3 coding DNA: TGTGCCAGCAGTTTCCGAGAGGGGGGAGGCTACACCTTC.

The chain employs TRBV18 and TRBJ1-1; D possibly corresponds to TRBD1 (5 bases). Germline V gives CDR1 KGHSH, CDR2 LQKENI. The length of the CDR3 is 16 residues. Trimming removed 6 bases from V and 0 bases from J, with 17 bases in between. CDR3 nucleotides: TGTGCCAGCTCCCCGACAGTCGCGGGAGTGAACACTGAAGCTTTCTTT. Its protein product is CASSPTVAGVNTEAFF.